Below, one T cell receptor beta chain is given with its context. The data were obtained in a study of type 1 regulatory T cells. Turning to the study itself: An in vitro protocol generated T-allo10, a Tr1-enriched, alloantigen-specific CD4 T cell product.

TCRdb fed the reads into MiXCR, producing one record per CDR3 protein. The sample has 90,000 to 100,000 distinct CDR3 sequences, around a third seen once; the top ten hold around 2.3%. The CDR3 length is 17 residues. With V trimmed by 6 bases and J by 4 bases, 15 bases remained unmatched. Germline loops: CDR1 MNHEY, CDR2 SVGEGT. The rearrangement joins TRBV6-2 or TRBV6-3 to TRBJ2-5; TRBD2 aligns across 9 bases. The receptor was isolated from a human donor in good health. The sequenced material came from CD4+ T cells, either the whole sample or a sorted fraction (not recorded which). This CDR3 reads CASSPGGAGGFRETQYF. CDR3 nucleotides: TGTGCCAGCAGCCCCGGAGGAGCGGGAGGTTTCCGAGAGACCCAGTACTTC.